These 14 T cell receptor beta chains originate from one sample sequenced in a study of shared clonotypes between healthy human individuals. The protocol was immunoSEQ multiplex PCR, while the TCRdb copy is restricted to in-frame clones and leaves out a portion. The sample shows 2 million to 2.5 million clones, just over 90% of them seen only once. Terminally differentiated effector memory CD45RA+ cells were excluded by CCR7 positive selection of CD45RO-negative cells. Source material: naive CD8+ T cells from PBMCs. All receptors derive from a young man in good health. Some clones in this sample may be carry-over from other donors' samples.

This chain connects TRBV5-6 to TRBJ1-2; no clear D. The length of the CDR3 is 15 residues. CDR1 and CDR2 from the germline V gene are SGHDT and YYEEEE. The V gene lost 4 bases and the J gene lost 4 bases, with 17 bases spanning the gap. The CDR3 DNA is TGTGCCAGCAGCACCGGACCCGCCGCTCGCTATGGCTACACCTTC. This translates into CASSTGPAARYGYTF.

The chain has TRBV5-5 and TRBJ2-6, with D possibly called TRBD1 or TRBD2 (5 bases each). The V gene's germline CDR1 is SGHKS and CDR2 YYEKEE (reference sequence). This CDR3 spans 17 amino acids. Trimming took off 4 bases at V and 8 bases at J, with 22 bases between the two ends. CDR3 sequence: CASSANRDRTHTNVLTF. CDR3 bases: TGTGCCAGCAGCGCAAACCGGGACCGGACGCATACCAACGTCCTGACTTTC.

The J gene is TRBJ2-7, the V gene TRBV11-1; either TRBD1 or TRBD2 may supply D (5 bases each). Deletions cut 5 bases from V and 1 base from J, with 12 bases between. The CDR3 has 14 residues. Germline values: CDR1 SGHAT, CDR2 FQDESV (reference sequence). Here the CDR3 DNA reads TGTGCCAGCAGCCTGGGGGAAAAGTCCTACGAGCAGTACTTC. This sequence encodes CASSLGEKSYEQYF.

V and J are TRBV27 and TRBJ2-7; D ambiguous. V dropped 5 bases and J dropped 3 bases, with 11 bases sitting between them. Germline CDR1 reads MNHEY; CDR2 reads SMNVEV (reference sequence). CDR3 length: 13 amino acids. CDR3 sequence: CASSNGLNYEQYF. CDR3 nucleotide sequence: TGTGCCAGCAGTAACGGATTAAACTACGAGCAGTACTTC.

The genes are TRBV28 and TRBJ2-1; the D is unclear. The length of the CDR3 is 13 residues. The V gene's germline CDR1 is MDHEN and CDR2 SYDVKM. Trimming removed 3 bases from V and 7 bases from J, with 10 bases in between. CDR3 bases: TGTGCCAGCAGTTTGTACGGGCGGAATGAGCAGTTCTTC. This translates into CASSLYGRNEQFF.

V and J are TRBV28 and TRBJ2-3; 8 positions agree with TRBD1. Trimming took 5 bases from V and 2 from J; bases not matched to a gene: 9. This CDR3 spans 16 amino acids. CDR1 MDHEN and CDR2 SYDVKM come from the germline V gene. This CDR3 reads CASSPHRGLTTDTQYF. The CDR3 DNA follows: TGTGCCAGCAGTCCCCACAGGGGGTTGACCACAGATACGCAGTATTTT.

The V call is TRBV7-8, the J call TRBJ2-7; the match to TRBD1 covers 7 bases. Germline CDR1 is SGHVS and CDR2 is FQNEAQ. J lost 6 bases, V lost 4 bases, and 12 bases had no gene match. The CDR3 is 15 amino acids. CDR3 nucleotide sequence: TGTGCCAGCAGCTACGTTACAGGGGCACCGGTCGAGCAGTACTTC. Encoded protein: CASSYVTGAPVEQYF.

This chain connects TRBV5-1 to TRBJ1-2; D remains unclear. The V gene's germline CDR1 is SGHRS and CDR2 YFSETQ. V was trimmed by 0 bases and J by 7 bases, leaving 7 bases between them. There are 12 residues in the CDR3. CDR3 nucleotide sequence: TGCGCCAGCAGCTTGGACGTAGGTGGCTACACCTTC. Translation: CASSLDVGGYTF.

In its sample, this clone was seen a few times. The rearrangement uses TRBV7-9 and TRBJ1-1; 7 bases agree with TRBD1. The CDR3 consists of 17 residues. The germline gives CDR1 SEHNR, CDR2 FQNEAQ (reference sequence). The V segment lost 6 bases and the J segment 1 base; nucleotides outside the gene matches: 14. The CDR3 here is CASRLGTGERKNTEAFF. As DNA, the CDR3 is TGTGCCAGCAGACTCGGAACAGGGGAAAGGAAGAACACTGAAGCTTTCTTT.

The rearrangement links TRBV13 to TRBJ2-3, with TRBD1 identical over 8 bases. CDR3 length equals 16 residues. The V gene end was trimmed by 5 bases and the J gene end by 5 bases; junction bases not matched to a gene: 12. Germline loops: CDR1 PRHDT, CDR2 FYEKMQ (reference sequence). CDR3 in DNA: TGTGCCAGCAGCCCCTTCTCGGACAGGGACCGAGATACGCAGTATTTT. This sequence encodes CASSPFSDRDRDTQYF.

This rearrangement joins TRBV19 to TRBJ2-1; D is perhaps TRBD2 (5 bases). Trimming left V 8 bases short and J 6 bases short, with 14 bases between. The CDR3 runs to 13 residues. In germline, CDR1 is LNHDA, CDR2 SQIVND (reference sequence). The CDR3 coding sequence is TGTGCCAGTTCGTTAAGCGGCGGCAATGAGCAGTTCTTC. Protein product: CASSLSGGNEQFF.

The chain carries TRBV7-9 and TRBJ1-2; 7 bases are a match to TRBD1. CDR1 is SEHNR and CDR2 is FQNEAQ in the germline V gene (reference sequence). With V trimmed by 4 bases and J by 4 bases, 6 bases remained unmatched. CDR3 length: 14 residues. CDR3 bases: TGTGCCAGCAGCTGGGGAGGGACAGTCTATGGCTACACCTTC. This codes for CASSWGGTVYGYTF.

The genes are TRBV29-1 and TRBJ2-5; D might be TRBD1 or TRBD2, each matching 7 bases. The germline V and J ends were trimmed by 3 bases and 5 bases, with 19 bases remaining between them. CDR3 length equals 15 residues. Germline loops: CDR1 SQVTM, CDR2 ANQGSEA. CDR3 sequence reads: CSVEAGDSLEETQYF. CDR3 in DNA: TGCAGCGTTGAGGCGGGGGACAGCCTCGAGGAGACCCAGTACTTC.

This CDR3 reads CASRPTPNNSSNQPQHF. CDR3 nucleotides: TGTGCCAGTAGGCCAACCCCAAACAACAGTAGCAATCAGCCCCAGCATTTT. V gene TRBV19 combines with J gene TRBJ1-5; D not certain. Germline V gene sequence: CDR1 LNHDA, CDR2 SQIVND (reference sequence). CDR3 length equals 17 residues. Trimming left V 6 bases short and J 0 bases short, with 18 bases between.